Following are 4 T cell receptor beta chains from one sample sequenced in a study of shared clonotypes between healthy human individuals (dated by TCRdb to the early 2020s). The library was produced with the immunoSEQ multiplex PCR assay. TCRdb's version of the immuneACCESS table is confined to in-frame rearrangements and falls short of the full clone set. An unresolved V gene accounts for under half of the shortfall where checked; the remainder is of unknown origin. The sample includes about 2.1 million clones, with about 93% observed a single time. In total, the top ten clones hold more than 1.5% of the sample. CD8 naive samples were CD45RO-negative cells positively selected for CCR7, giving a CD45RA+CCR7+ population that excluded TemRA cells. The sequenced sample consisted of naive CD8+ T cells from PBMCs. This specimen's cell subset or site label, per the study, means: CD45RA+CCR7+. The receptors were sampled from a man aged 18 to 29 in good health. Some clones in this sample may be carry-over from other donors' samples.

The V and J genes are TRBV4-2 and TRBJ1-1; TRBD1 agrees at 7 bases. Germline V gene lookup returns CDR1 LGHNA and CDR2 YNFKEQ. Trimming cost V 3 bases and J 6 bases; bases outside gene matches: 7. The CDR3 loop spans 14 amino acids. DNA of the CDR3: TGTGCCAGCAGCCACGCCGAGGACAGGCCTGAAGCTTTCTTT. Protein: CASSHAEDRPEAFF.

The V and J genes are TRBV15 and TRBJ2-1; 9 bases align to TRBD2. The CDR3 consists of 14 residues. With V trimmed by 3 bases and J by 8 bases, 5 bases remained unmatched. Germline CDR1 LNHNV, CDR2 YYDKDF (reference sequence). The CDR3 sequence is CATSRVAGVYEQFF. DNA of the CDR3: TGTGCCACCAGCAGGGTAGCGGGAGTATATGAGCAGTTCTTC. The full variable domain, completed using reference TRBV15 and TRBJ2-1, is DAMVIQNPRYQVTQFGKPVTLSCSQTLNHNVMYWYQQKSSQAPKLLFHYYDKDFNNEADTPDNFQSRRPNTSFCFLDIRSPGLGDTAMYLCATSRVAGVYEQFFGPGTRLTVL.

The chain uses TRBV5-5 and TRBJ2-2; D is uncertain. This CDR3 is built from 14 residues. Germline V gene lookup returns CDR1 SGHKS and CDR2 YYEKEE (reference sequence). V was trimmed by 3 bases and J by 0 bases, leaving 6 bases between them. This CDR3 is CASSYTSNTGELFF. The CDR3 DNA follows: TGTGCCAGCAGCTATACTTCGAACACCGGGGAGCTGTTTTTT.

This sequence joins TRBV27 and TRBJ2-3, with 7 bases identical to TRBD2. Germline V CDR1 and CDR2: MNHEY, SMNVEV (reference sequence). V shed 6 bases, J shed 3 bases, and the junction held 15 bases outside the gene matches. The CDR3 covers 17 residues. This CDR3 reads CASSFGPGRGRTDTQYF. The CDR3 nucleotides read TGTGCCAGCAGCTTTGGACCGGGGAGGGGAAGGACAGATACGCAGTATTTT.